One sample yielded the 7 T cell receptor beta chains listed below, sequenced in a study of vaccination and CD4 T cells after COVID-19. The Oncomine TCR Beta short-read assay sequenced DNA from cultured CD4+ T cells. In TCRdb, the PCR reads were re-called with MiXCR into one record per CDR3 protein. Found here are around 20,000 distinct CDR3 sequences, roughly half of them singletons; the top ten hold around 9.5%. The antigens for these receptors are not known. Regarding treatment: 10-day PBMC culture with coronavirus spike peptide pools or control peptides (ViraFEST assay). The sequenced sample consisted of CD4+ T cells from blood, cultured in vitro. Receptor source: a human donor who had recovered from COVID-19.

This rearrangement joins TRBV7-2 to TRBJ2-1; 7 nucleotides line up with TRBD1. The DNA end lines up better with TRBJ2-5; the J call may be wrong. This CDR3 has 13 residues. Germline V gives CDR1 SGHTA, CDR2 FQGNSA. The CDR3 coding sequence is TGTGCCAGCAACCCAGGGGGTCGACAGACCCAGTACTTC. Encoded protein: CASNPGGRQTQYF.

The CDR3, as DNA: TGTGCCAGCAGTTTATTTGGTCAGCCCCAGCATTTT. Translated, it gives CASSLFGQPQHF. This sequence joins TRBV28 and TRBJ1-5; D is unresolved. This CDR3 is built from 12 residues. The ends were cut back, 1 base at V and 6 bases at J, with 4 bases in the middle. CDR1 is MDHEN, CDR2 SYDVKM, per germline.

The rearrangement uses TRBV7-9 and TRBJ1-1; D unresolved. In germline, CDR1 is SEHNR, CDR2 FQNEAQ (reference sequence). The length of the CDR3 is 12 residues. The ends were cut back, 1 base at V and 11 bases at J, with 11 bases in the middle. The CDR3 sequence is CASSLEAPSAFF. The CDR3, as DNA: TGTGCCAGCAGCTTAGAGGCCCCGTCGGCTTTCTTT.

This chain connects TRBV6-2 or TRBV6-3 to TRBJ2-7; the D gene is possibly TRBD2 (5 bases). CDR1 is MNHEY and CDR2 is SVGEGT in the germline V gene. The length of the CDR3 is 15 residues. The V end lost 6 bases, the J end lost 2 bases, and 17 bases lay between the germline ends. CDR3 sequence reads: CASSWPVGKPYEQYF. The DNA for the CDR3 is TGTGCCAGCAGCTGGCCGGTCGGGAAGCCCTACGAGCAGTACTTC.

The chain joins TRBV20-1 to TRBJ1-1; D is possibly TRBD1 (5 bases). In germline, CDR1 is DFQATT, CDR2 SNEGSKA (reference sequence). This CDR3 spans 16 amino acids. V lost 4 bases and J 5 bases, leaving 23 bases between the germline ends. This CDR3 reads CSAIAGTRGGRTEAFF. Here the CDR3 DNA reads TGCAGTGCTATAGCCGGGACCCGGGGGGGTAGGACTGAAGCTTTCTTT.

The rearrangement links TRBV19 to TRBJ1-5, with 8 positions matching TRBD1. CDR3 length: 18 amino acids. Germline lookup yields CDR1 LNHDA and CDR2 SQIVND (reference sequence). Germline trimming cut 6 bases from V and 6 bases from J; bases unmatched to any gene: 19. CDR3 sequence (DNA): TGTGCCAGTAGCACCATAAACACCGGGACAGGCTTCAGTCAGCCCCAGCATTTT. Translated, it gives CASSTINTGTGFSQPQHF.

This clonotype was seen a few times. The gene calls are TRBV2 and TRBJ1-1, with D possibly being TRBD1 (5 bases). V gave up 1 base and J gave up 2 bases, with 11 bases separating them. Germline CDR1 SNHLY, CDR2 FYNNEI. The length of the CDR3 is 15 residues. CDR3 region: CASSEGGRANTEAFF. CDR3 bases: TGTGCCAGCAGTGAAGGAGGCAGGGCTAACACTGAAGCTTTCTTT. Together with reference TRBV2 and TRBJ1-1, the CDR3 gives the full variable domain: EPEVTQTPSHQVTQMGQEVILRCVPISNHLYFYWYRQILGQKVEFLVSFYNNEISEKSEIFDDQFSVERPDGSNFTLKIRSTKLEDSAMYFCASSEGGRANTEAFFGQGTRLTVV.